The 17 T cell receptor beta chains below all came from one sample that was sequenced in a study of T cell responses to AZD1222 COVID-19 vaccine. This table comes from immunoSEQ multiplex PCR, and its TCRdb copy is limited to in-frame clones, with some not included. The sample records around 160,000 clones, roughly nine tenths being singletons. The material sequenced was peripheral blood, taken 28 days after the second AZD1222 dose. These receptors came from an adult who received the AZD1222 COVID-19 vaccine.

This clone was detected once. The rearrangement uses TRBV2 and TRBJ1-3, with TRBD1 as a possible D gene (6 bases). The CDR3 is 15 amino acids. The V end lost 3 bases, the J end lost 4 bases, and 13 bases lay between the germline ends. Per the germline V gene, CDR1 is SNHLY and CDR2 is FYNNEI. In DNA, the CDR3 is TGTGCCAGCAGTGACAGGGGACGGGCAGGAAACACCATATATTTT. Protein: CASSDRGRAGNTIYF.

Written as DNA, the CDR3 is TGTGCCAGCAGTTATGAAGGCGGCGGTCTGATGCCTGAAGCTTTCTTT. Translation: CASSYEGGGLMPEAFF. This chain joins TRBV6-5 and TRBJ1-1, with D uncertain. The V end was cut by 3 bases, the J end by 6 bases, with 20 bases between. The CDR3 contains 16 residues. The V gene's germline CDR1 is MNHEY and CDR2 SVGAGI.

This clone has a single count. The chain recombines TRBV13 with TRBJ2-1; 12 nucleotides match TRBD2. There are 18 residues in the CDR3. Per the germline V gene, CDR1 is PRHDT and CDR2 is FYEKMQ (reference sequence). V was pared by 0 bases and J by 6 bases, with 9 bases of the junction left unmatched. CDR3 sequence (DNA): TGTGCCAGCAGCTTAGGCCTGAGGACTAGCGGGGTCCCCAATGAGCAGTTCTTC. Residues: CASSLGLRTSGVPNEQFF.

V usage is TRBV7-9 and J usage is TRBJ1-1; D unclear. The CDR3 covers 10 residues. CDR1 and CDR2 (germline): SEHNR, FQNEAQ (reference sequence). Trimming removed 2 bases at V and 8 bases at J, with 3 bases between. As DNA, the CDR3 is TGTGCCAGCAGCTTAAGCGAAGCTTTCTTT. This sequence encodes CASSLSEAFF.

The V call is TRBV2, the J call TRBJ2-4; D may match TRBD1 or TRBD2 (6 bases each). This CDR3 is built from 15 residues. V lost 4 bases, J lost 5 bases, and 15 bases lay in between. Germline assignment: CDR1 SNHLY and CDR2 FYNNEI. The CDR3 sequence is CASSVPRGTQNIQYF. The DNA of the CDR3 is TGTGCCAGCAGTGTCCCGCGCGGGACACAAAACATTCAGTACTTC. Full variable domain (remainder filled in from reference TRBV2 and TRBJ2-4): EPEVTQTPSHQVTQMGQEVILRCVPISNHLYFYWYRQILGQKVEFLVSFYNNEISEKSEIFDDQFSVERPDGSNFTLKIRSTKLEDSAMYFCASSVPRGTQNIQYFGAGTRLSVL.

The chain joins TRBV3-1 (or the pseudogene TRBV3-2) to TRBJ2-1; 13 nucleotides align to TRBD2. After removal of 1 base from V and 4 bases from J, the junction contained 1 base not matched to a gene. The CDR3 length is 16 residues. Looked up from germline, CDR1 is LGHDT and CDR2 is YNNKEL (reference sequence). The CDR3 reads CASSQVTSGGYNEQFF. Written as DNA, the CDR3 is TGTGCCAGCAGCCAAGTGACTAGCGGGGGGTACAATGAGCAGTTCTTC.

This chain uses TRBV7-7 with TRBJ2-1, with TRBD2 as a possible D gene (5 bases). With 5 bases removed from V and 5 bases from J, the gap between germline ends came to 22 bases. Germline loops: CDR1 SSHAT, CDR2 FNYEAQ (reference sequence). The CDR3 consists of 17 residues. The CDR3 loop is CASSKTRGLRNNNEQFF. The CDR3 coding sequence is TGTGCCAGCAGCAAAACGCGAGGACTGAGAAATAACAATGAGCAGTTCTTC.

This sequence joins TRBV5-1 and TRBJ2-7; TRBD2 matches at 14 bases. From germline, CDR1 is SGHRS and CDR2 YFSETQ. CDR3 length: 17 residues. Losses at the gene ends were 3 bases for V and 0 bases for J; bases not matched to a gene: 5. The DNA for the CDR3 is TGCGCCAGCAGCTGGGGACTAGCGGGGGAGAGCTCCTACGAGCAGTACTTC. Its translation: CASSWGLAGESSYEQYF.

The chain couples TRBV7-2 to TRBJ2-3, with 9 nucleotides matching TRBD2. The germline V gene encodes CDR1 SGHTA and CDR2 FQGNSA. V lost 5 bases, J lost 2 bases, and 8 bases stayed unmatched. The CDR3 is 16 amino acids. CDR3 bases: TGTGCCAGCAGCCAGAGGGCTAGCGGGACCACAGATACGCAGTATTTT. This sequence encodes CASSQRASGTTDTQYF. The complete variable domain, with remaining parts taken from reference TRBV7-2 and TRBJ2-3, reads GAGVSQSPSNKVTEKGKDVELRCDPISGHTALYWYRQSLGQGLEFLIYFQGNSAPDKSGLPSDRFSAERTGGSVSTLTIQRTQQEDSAVYLCASSQRASGTTDTQYFGPGTRLTVL.

The chain couples TRBV5-4 to TRBJ1-3, with D hard to call. V was pared by 4 bases and J by 3 bases, with 5 bases between. CDR3 length: 12 residues. Germline CDR1 and CDR2: SGHNT and YYREEE (reference sequence). The chain's CDR3 is CASSTLGNTIYF. CDR3 DNA: TGTGCCAGCAGCACCCTTGGAAACACCATATATTTT.

The chain employs TRBV5-1 and TRBJ1-2; D unresolved. In germline, CDR1 is SGHRS, CDR2 YFSETQ. The ends were cut back, 0 bases at V and 2 bases at J, with 8 bases in the middle. This CDR3 has 14 residues. DNA for the CDR3: TGCGCCAGCAGCTTGGCGCGCGGCAACTATGGCTACACCTTC. Residues: CASSLARGNYGYTF.

The chain recombines TRBV19 with TRBJ2-2; D is uncertain. Germline V gives CDR1 LNHDA, CDR2 SQIVND (reference sequence). This CDR3 spans 13 amino acids. The V end lost 11 bases, the J end lost 2 bases, and 12 bases lay between the germline ends. CDR3 protein: CAGEVPNTGELFF. CDR3 sequence (DNA): TGTGCCGGGGAAGTTCCTAACACCGGGGAGCTGTTTTTT. The full variable domain, in which reference TRBV19 and TRBJ2-2 provide the parts outside the CDR3, is DGGITQSPKYLFRKEGQNVTLSCEQNLNHDAMYWYRQDPGQGLRLIYYSQIVNDFQKGDIAEGYSVSREKKESFPLTVTSAQKNPTAFYLCAGEVPNTGELFFGEGSRLTVL.

This chain joins TRBV7-2 and TRBJ2-1; 9 positions agree with TRBD2. The CDR3 runs 15 residues. V lost 2 bases to trimming and J lost 4 bases; unmatched junction nucleotides: 3. Germline-derived CDR1 and CDR2 are SGHTA and FQGNSA. As DNA, the CDR3 is TGTGCCAGCAGCTTACGCGGGGGGGATTACAATGAGCAGTTCTTC. It codes for CASSLRGGDYNEQFF.

The chain employs TRBV23-1 and TRBJ2-7, with TRBD2 identical over 7 bases. TRBV23-1 counts as an open reading frame of uncertain function. Trimming took 6 bases from V and 5 from J; bases not matched to a gene: 10. The CDR3 contains 14 residues. The CDR3 DNA is TGCGCCAGCAGACGAGGACTAGGCTTCCACGAGCAGTACTTC. It translates to CASRRGLGFHEQYF.

The chain is built from TRBV29-1 and TRBJ1-2, with D perhaps TRBD1 (6 bases). CDR3 length: 12 amino acids. Deletions cut 5 bases from V and 4 bases from J, with 11 bases between. CDR1 is SQVTM, CDR2 ANQGSEA, per germline. The CDR3 DNA reads as TGCAGCGTTCGTCTGACAGGCTATGGCTACACCTTC. This gives the protein CSVRLTGYGYTF.

This chain joins TRBV5-3 and TRBJ2-2, with no clear D. Being an ORF, TRBV5-3 has a function that is uncertain. CDR3 length equals 14 residues. V lost 3 bases and J 0 bases, leaving 6 bases between the germline ends. CDR3: CARSSVTNTGELFF. CDR3 DNA: TGTGCCAGAAGCTCCGTAACGAACACCGGGGAGCTGTTTTTT.

This clone was seen once. The J gene is TRBJ1-1, the V gene TRBV19; 10 positions match TRBD1. The CDR3 runs to 15 residues. V trimming: 5 bases; J trimming: 3 bases; junction bases outside the gene matches: 6. The V gene's germline CDR1 is LNHDA and CDR2 SQIVND (reference sequence). The CDR3 DNA follows: TGTGCCAGTAGTGGACAGGGGGTGGGTCACACTGAAGCTTTCTTT. This encodes CASSGQGVGHTEAFF.